This is a list of T cell receptor beta chains from one sample in a study of CD8 T cells in ankylosing spondylitis. In TCRdb, the 5' RACE reads were re-called with MiXCR into one record per CDR3 protein. The data contain over 700,000 distinct CDR3 sequences, 15% to 20% of them seen just once; the ten biggest clones take up 19%. Source material: blood, either unsorted or a sorted T cell fraction (not recorded which). The receptors shown here come from a male donor with ankylosing spondylitis. CDR3s include the opening cysteine and the closing phenylalanine or tryptophan. Fields, in order: CDR3 length, V gene, D gene, clone size, J gene, CDR3 DNA, CDR3 protein. The D gene is left open where the match is weak. Expanded clones get a size class; other rows say once, few or many, or leave the size out.

>12|TRBV2|.|many|TRBJ2-2
TGTGCCAGCAGGTTCAACACCGGGGAGCTGTTTTTT
CASRFNTGELFF
>16|TRBV4-2|.|.|TRBJ2-3
TGTGCCAGCAGCCAAGATCTGATCCCTCCTCTGGATACGCAGTATTTT
CASSQDLIPPLDTQYF
>12|TRBV10-3|TRBD2|.|TRBJ2-7
TGTGCCCACTGGACTAGCGAGTACGAGCAGTACTTC
CAHWTSEYEQYF
>16|TRBV3-1|TRBD2|few|TRBJ2-1
TGTGCCAGCAGCCAAGAGGGACTAGCGGATTACAATGAGCAGTTCTTC
CASSQEGLADYNEQFF
>11|TRBV12-3/TRBV12-4|.|.|TRBJ1-1
TGTGCCAGCAGTCTGGGACGGCCTCTAGCCTTT
CASSLGRPLAF
>13|TRBV7-9|.|few|TRBJ2-7
TGTGCCAGCAGCCTGAGGGAGCACTACGAGCAGTACTTC
CASSLREHYEQYF
>14|TRBV7-9|.|many|TRBJ1-2
TGTGCCAGCAGCCGTTCCACAGGGTTCTACGGCTACACCTTC
CASSRSTGFYGYTF
>15|TRBV3-1|.|.|TRBJ1-2
TGTGCCAGCAGCCAAGATCTTAGCCTTAACTATGGCTACACCTTC
CASSQDLSLNYGYTF
>13|TRBV12-3/TRBV12-4|.|.|TRBJ1-2
TGTGCCAGCAGTCCGGAAAATCGCTATGGCTACACCTTC
CASSPENRYGYTF
>16|TRBV28|.|few|TRBJ1-5
TGTGCCAGCAGTTTATTGGCACGGATGAGCAATCAGCCCCAGCATTTT
CASSLLARMSNQPQHF
>13|TRBV25-1|.|few|TRBJ1-2
TGTGCCAGCAGTGATGCCCGCAGGGACGGCTACACCTTC
CASSDARRDGYTF
>13|TRBV5-1|TRBD1|few|TRBJ1-2
TGCGCCAGCAGCCAAGGGACAGGGGGCTTCTACACCTTC
CASSQGTGGFYTF
>15|TRBV15|.|.|TRBJ2-1
TGTGCCACCAGCCGGGGACTCCCCTCCTACAATGAGCAGTTCTTC
CATSRGLPSYNEQFF
>15|TRBV2|TRBD2|.|TRBJ2-2
TGTGCCAGCAGTACTAGCGGGGGGTTTTTCGGGGAGCTGTTTTTT
CASSTSGGFFGELFF
>13|TRBV20-1|.|.|TRBJ2-3
TGCAGTGCTCCCCACCGGTCCACAGATACGCAGTATTTT
CSAPHRSTDTQYF
>16|TRBV5-1|TRBD2|many|TRBJ2-1
TGCGCCAGCAGCTTGTCAGCGGGAGTCCCCTACAATGAGCAGTTCTTC
CASSLSAGVPYNEQFF
>14|TRBV5-6|.|few|TRBJ2-2
TGTGCCAGCAGCTTTTCCGGGGATACCGGGGAGCTGTTTTTT
CASSFSGDTGELFF
>15|TRBV5-1|.|.|TRBJ2-2
TGCGCCAGCAGCCCTCGGGCCCAAACCGGCGGGGAGCTGTTTTTT
CASSPRAQTGGELFF
>13|TRBV11-3|.|.|TRBJ2-7
TGTGCCAGCAGCTTTAGAGCCGACTACGAGCAGTACTTC
CASSFRADYEQYF
>15|TRBV20-1|TRBD2|once|TRBJ2-1
TGCAGTGCTAGAATGCCTAGCGGTCCCTACAATGAGCAGTTCTTC
CSARMPSGPYNEQFF
>14|TRBV2|.|many|TRBJ2-7
TGTGCCAGCAGTGGGACAGACGTCCTCTACGAGCAGTACTTC
CASSGTDVLYEQYF
>17|TRBV4-1|TRBD1|.|TRBJ1-3
TGCGCCAGCAGCCATACTACGCGGGGACAGGGTCGAAACACCATATATTTT
CASSHTTRGQGRNTIYF
>15|TRBV7-2|.|few|TRBJ1-5
TGTGCCAGCAGCTTGGATGGGACGCAGAATCAGCCCCAGCATTTT
CASSLDGTQNQPQHF
>12|TRBV3-1|TRBD2|.|TRBJ2-1
TGTGCCAGCAGCCCACCCCGGGGGGGACTGTTCTTC
CASSPPRGGLFF
>14|TRBV9|.|many|TRBJ1-3
TGTGCCAGCAGCGTAGGAAACTCTGGAAACACCATATATTTT
CASSVGNSGNTIYF
>14|TRBV12-3/TRBV12-4|.|.|TRBJ2-7
TGTGCCAGCAGTTTAGTAAAGGTAGATCGGGAGCAGTACTTC
CASSLVKVDREQYF
>16|TRBV12-3/TRBV12-4|.|few|TRBJ2-7
TGTGCCAGCAGTTTGAGTAGTCTGACTTCGGAGGGCGAGCAGTACTTC
CASSLSSLTSEGEQYF
>14|TRBV5-1|TRBD1|few|TRBJ1-1
TGCGCCAGCAGCCCGGACAGGACGAACACTGAAGCTTTCTTT
CASSPDRTNTEAFF
>14|TRBV20-1|.|few|TRBJ2-7
TGCAGTGCTAGGAGCCCAGACAGGACCTACGAGCAGTACTTC
CSARSPDRTYEQYF
>13|TRBV5-1|.|few|TRBJ2-2
TGCGCCAGCTCCTTAGCCCTCGGCGGGGAGCTGTTTTTT
CASSLALGGELFF
>14|TRBV28|TRBD1|.|TRBJ2-1
TGTGCCAGCGGTACCGGGACAGCCGACAAGAGGCAGTTCTTC
CASGTGTADKRQFF
>11|TRBV9|.|.|TRBJ1-2
TGTGCCAGCAGCGACGGGATGGGCTACACCTTC
CASSDGMGYTF
>15|TRBV5-6|TRBD2|.|TRBJ2-5
TGTGCCAGCAGCTTGGGGGAGGGGCGCCAGGAGACCCAGTACTTC
CASSLGEGRQETQYF
>13|TRBV20-1|.|few|TRBJ2-1
TGCAGTGCTAGAGTGTCCTATTACAATGAGCAGTTCTTC
CSARVSYYNEQFF
>15|TRBV4-1|.|.|TRBJ1-1
TGCGCCAGCAGCCAAGCCGGGGCCCAGGTTACTGAAGCTTTCTTT
CASSQAGAQVTEAFF
>14|TRBV20-1|.|.|TRBJ1-1
TGCAGTGCTTCTCCAGGGGTAAAGAACACTGAAGCTTTCTTT
CSASPGVKNTEAFF
>13|TRBV20-1|.|.|TRBJ2-3
TGCAGTGCCCACGGACAGAATACAGATACGCAGTATTTT
CSAHGQNTDTQYF
>16|TRBV20-1|.|once|TRBJ2-7
TGCAGTGCTACCCAGGGTGGGGCCGTCGGTTCCTACGAGCAGTACTTC
CSATQGGAVGSYEQYF
>12|TRBV29-1|.|.|TRBJ1-5
TGCAGCGTGGGGGGTTATGGTCAGCCCCAGCATTTT
CSVGGYGQPQHF
>15|TRBV11-2|.|many|TRBJ1-5
TGTGCCAGCAGCTTAGATAGTTTTGGCAATCAGCCCCAGCATTTT
CASSLDSFGNQPQHF
>14|TRBV7-2|.|few|TRBJ2-1
TGTGCCAGCAGCTCGCCCTGGATCCACAATGAGCAGTTCTTC
CASSSPWIHNEQFF
>13|TRBV20-1|.|.|TRBJ1-1
TGCAGTGCTAAGGCGGGGGGCCGAACTGAAGCTTTCTTT
CSAKAGGRTEAFF
>15|TRBV12-3/TRBV12-4|.|many|TRBJ1-2
TGTGCCAGCATCCCGGGGGGGCCCCCACTCTATGGCTACACCTTC
CASIPGGPPLYGYTF
>13|TRBV29-1|.|few|TRBJ2-5
TGCAGCGTTGGTACAGGGCTACGAGAGACCCAGTACTTC
CSVGTGLRETQYF
>16|TRBV20-1|TRBD2|.|TRBJ2-3
TGCAGTGCGAGAGATACCCTAGCGGGAGGTCCAGATACGCAGTATTTT
CSARDTLAGGPDTQYF
>18|TRBV24-1|TRBD2|few|TRBJ2-1
TGTGCCACCAGTGATACCGGGACTAGCGGGATTTCAGGCGGAGAGCAGTTCTTC
CATSDTGTSGISGGEQFF
>16|TRBV6-2/TRBV6-3|TRBD1|.|TRBJ1-5
TGTGCCAGCAGTTACTCAGCGGGACAGTACAATCAGCCTCAGCATTTT
CASSYSAGQYNQPQHF
>12|TRBV12-3/TRBV12-4|.|.|TRBJ1-2
TGTGCCAGCAACACACAGGGTTCGGGCTACACCTTC
CASNTQGSGYTF
>14|TRBV29-1|.|many|TRBJ2-1
TGCAGCGTTTCCCTAGCGTCTCGGCGGAATGAGCAGTTCTTC
CSVSLASRRNEQFF
>15|TRBV20-1|TRBD2|few|TRBJ2-1
TGCAGTGCTAGAGTTTTAGCGGGGGTACTCGGTGAGCAGTTCTTC
CSARVLAGVLGEQFF
>20|TRBV5-1|.|.|TRBJ1-1
TGCGCCAGCAGAAGAACTGGACAATCTGCCGGGGAGGGAGTGAACACTGAAGCTTCCTTT
CASRRTGQSAGEGVNTEASF
>13|TRBV20-1|TRBD2|few|TRBJ2-3
TGCAGTGCTCGACTAGCGGGAGGGGGTGCGCAGTATTTT
CSARLAGGGAQYF
>13|TRBV12-3/TRBV12-4|.|many|TRBJ2-5
TGTGCCAGCAGTTCTTATGTCGAAGAGACCCAGTACTTC
CASSSYVEETQYF
>16|TRBV12-3/TRBV12-4|.|many|TRBJ2-3
TGTGCCAGCAGTTTAGTTCCGCAGGGCACCCGAGATACGCAGTATTTT
CASSLVPQGTRDTQYF